This is a list of T cell receptor beta chains from one sample in a study of PD-1 blockade in mismatch repair-deficient tumors. Repertoires were generated with immunoSEQ multiplex PCR, while TCRdb's copy carries only in-frame clones and drops some. The repertoire holds roughly 70,000 clones, with around four fifths as singletons. Here the sequenced sample was peripheral blood, taken 2 weeks after starting pembrolizumab. The source of these receptors is an adult with mismatch repair-deficient cancer. The conserved cysteine and the conserved F or W are not part of the CDR3 here. The size of a clone is reported for some rows only, either as once, few or many, or as a class for expanded clones.

V	J	size	CDR3
TRBV18	TRBJ1-1	once	ASSPRTDLNTEAF
TRBV2	TRBJ2-3	NA	ASKKPGLAADTQY
TRBV19	TRBJ1-1	NA	ASVFTGTMRGTEAF
TRBV7-6	TRBJ2-1	NA	ASSFSGTPYNEQF
TRBV7-7	TRBJ2-5	NA	ASSLDYETQY
TRBV9	TRBJ2-7	NA	ASSDTFVDGGAGEQY
TRBV10-2	TRBJ2-3	once	ASSESSGISLDTQY
TRBV10-3	TRBJ1-3	few	AISELRQGPSGNTIY
TRBV10-3	TRBJ1-2	NA	AISKGSYGYT
TRBV28	TRBJ1-1	NA	ASTGTGGLAF
TRBV9	TRBJ1-2	NA	ASSVGDNYGYT
TRBV5-1	TRBJ1-1	NA	ASPFPGTRNTEAF
TRBV7-3	TRBJ2-5	few	ASSSQGFWETQY
TRBV11-3	TRBJ2-2	few	ASSLKRSTGELF
TRBV4-1	TRBJ2-2	NA	ASSQVLAGTGELF
TRBV7-8	TRBJ1-3	NA	ASSSTRQRNTIY
TRBV11-2	TRBJ2-5	NA	ASSLVFWDRPETQY
TRBV7-8	TRBJ2-1	NA	ASSLVQGAYSSYNEQF
TRBV5-1	TRBJ2-7	few	ASSLASGQNEQY
TRBV25-1	TRBJ2-3	NA	ASSPGGDTQY
TRBV27	TRBJ2-7	few	ASSLTKNYEQY
TRBV2	TRBJ2-1	NA	ASGGDSRYAEQF
TRBV19	TRBJ1-1	NA	ASSLSGRAYPEAF
TRBV5-1	TRBJ2-7	NA	ASRRSGLADFYEQY
TRBV28	TRBJ2-7	NA	ASSLLSGGGRY
TRBV5-6	TRBJ2-1	NA	ASSYLQLAGIRDEQF
TRBV30	TRBJ1-1	once	ACTLTAGHTEAF
TRBV6-1	TRBJ2-1	NA	ASGGYSDNEQF
TRBV19	TRBJ2-4	NA	ASSTPGLAKNIQY
TRBV6-5	TRBJ2-1	once	ASSPSGRNNEQF
TRBV4-2	TRBJ1-1	NA	ASSTGLMNTEAF
TRBV19	TRBJ2-1	NA	ASSIASQTEQF
TRBV7-6	TRBJ2-5	NA	ASRSLAGAGETQY
TRBV10-2	TRBJ2-7	NA	ASSAGGFSGREQY
TRBV5-1	TRBJ2-7	NA	ASTTQAGVIYEQY
TRBV9	TRBJ2-3	NA	ASSLGLAGDTQY
TRBV4-1	TRBJ2-2	NA	ASSPIAGGPLGELF
TRBV7-2	TRBJ2-6	NA	ASSLTLSGANVLT
TRBV29-1	TRBJ1-1	NA	SGTAITSEAF
TRBV14	TRBJ2-3	NA	ASSQEGHFTDTQY
TRBV19	TRBJ2-7	few	ASSTGGQTYEQY
TRBV7-8	TRBJ2-5	NA	ASTLGLKTAKTQY
TRBV7-3	TRBJ1-2	NA	ASSRTSSGGYT
TRBV9	TRBJ2-5	NA	ASSVGASGFQETQY
TRBV5-1	TRBJ1-3	NA	ASGQDRISSGNTIY
TRBV7-9	TRBJ2-1	NA	ASSLANSLREQF
TRBV25-1	TRBJ1-1	NA	ASRGQGTEAF
TRBV12-2	TRBJ2-1	NA	ASRPRTSANNEQF
TRBV30	TRBJ2-1	few	AWSKAGEQF
TRBV10-3	TRBJ2-7	NA	AISGSPGAEQY
TRBV5-4	TRBJ2-1	NA	ASSLDQGRELNF
TRBV7-2	TRBJ2-3	NA	ASSLSSGFTDTQY
TRBV7-3	TRBJ2-6	NA	ASSSSGGANVLT
TRBV6-6	TRBJ1-2	NA	ASSRVANYGYT
TRBV5-1	TRBJ2-7	NA	ASRRSVSYEQY
TRBV30	TRBJ1-4	NA	AWSEIAEKLF
TRBV6-6	TRBJ1-1	NA	ASRLRQVVNTEAF
TRBV5-4	TRBJ2-5	NA	ASTLTSGNQETQY
TRBV4-3	TRBJ2-7	many	ASSYSGTGEYEQY